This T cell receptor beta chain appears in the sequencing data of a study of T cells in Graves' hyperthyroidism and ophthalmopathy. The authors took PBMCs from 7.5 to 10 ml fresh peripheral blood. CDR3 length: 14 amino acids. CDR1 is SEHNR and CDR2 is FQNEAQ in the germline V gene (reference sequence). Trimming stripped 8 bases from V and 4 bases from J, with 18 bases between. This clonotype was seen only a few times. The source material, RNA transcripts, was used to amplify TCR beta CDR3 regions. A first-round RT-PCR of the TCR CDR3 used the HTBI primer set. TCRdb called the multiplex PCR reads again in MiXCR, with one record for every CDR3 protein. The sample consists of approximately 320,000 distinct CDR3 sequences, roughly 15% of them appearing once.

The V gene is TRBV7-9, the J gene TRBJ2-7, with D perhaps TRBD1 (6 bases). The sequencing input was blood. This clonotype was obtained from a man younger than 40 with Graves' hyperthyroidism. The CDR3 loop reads CASGGPGQGYEQYF. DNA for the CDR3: TGTGCCAGCGGAGGCCCGGGACAAGGATACGAGCAGTACTTC.